One and the same sample provided the 5 T cell receptor beta chains below, sequenced in a study of blood T cell repertoires in COVID-19. This table comes from immunoSEQ multiplex PCR, and its TCRdb copy is limited to in-frame clones, with some not included. This sample yields around 300,000 clones, of which approximately 85% are seen a single time; about 11% belongs to the top ten. The source material was peripheral blood. All receptors come from an older woman with acute or convalescent COVID-19.

The chain links TRBV18 to TRBJ2-1; TRBD1 agrees at 8 bases. V was pared by 3 bases and J by 5 bases, with 3 bases of the junction left unmatched. Germline V gene lookup returns CDR1 KGHSH and CDR2 LQKENI. This CDR3 is 14 amino acids long. CDR3 loop: CASSPSTGDNEQFF. DNA for the CDR3: TGTGCCAGCTCACCGTCGACAGGGGACAATGAGCAGTTCTTC. Full variable domain (missing parts from reference TRBV18 and TRBJ2-1): NAGVMQNPRHLVRRRGQEARLRCSPMKGHSHVYWYRQLPEEGLKFMVYLQKENIIDESGMPKERFSAEFPKEGPSILRIQQVVRGDSAAYFCASSPSTGDNEQFFGPGTRLTVL.

The chain has TRBV6-5 and TRBJ1-6; 9 bases fit TRBD1. Germline trimming cut 7 bases from V and 10 bases from J; bases unmatched to any gene: 8. CDR1 and CDR2 from the germline V gene are MNHEY and SVGAGI. The CDR3 is 14 residues long. The CDR3 sequence: CASTGQGRGSPLHF. The CDR3 bases are TGTGCCAGCACCGGACAGGGGAGAGGGTCACCCCTCCACTTT.

The genes are TRBV2 and TRBJ2-2, with 11 bases lining up with TRBD2. Germline-derived CDR1 and CDR2 are SNHLY and FYNNEI. The CDR3 sequence is 15 residues long. The V and J ends lost 6 bases and 4 bases, in that order; junction bases with no gene match: 4. CDR3 protein: CASRPTSGGTGELFF. In DNA form, the CDR3 reads TGTGCCAGCAGACCTACTAGCGGGGGCACCGGGGAGCTGTTTTTT.

The V and J genes are TRBV7-9 and TRBJ1-2; no firm D call. The CDR3 runs 11 residues. The ends were cut back, 6 bases at V and 8 bases at J, with 10 bases in the middle. In germline, CDR1 is SEHNR, CDR2 FQNEAQ (reference sequence). Written as DNA, the CDR3 is TGTGCCAGCAGTAGCGGGTCAGGCTACACCTTC. Protein product: CASSSGSGYTF.

This chain links TRBV3-1 (or the pseudogene TRBV3-2) with TRBJ2-7; D may be TRBD2 (5 bases). CDR1 is LGHDT, CDR2 YNNKEL, per germline (reference sequence). CDR3 length equals 13 residues. V lost 5 bases, J lost 5 bases, and 13 bases lay in between. The CDR3 spells CASSSLDRNEQYF. The CDR3, as DNA: TGTGCCAGCAGCTCACTAGATCGTAACGAGCAGTACTTC.